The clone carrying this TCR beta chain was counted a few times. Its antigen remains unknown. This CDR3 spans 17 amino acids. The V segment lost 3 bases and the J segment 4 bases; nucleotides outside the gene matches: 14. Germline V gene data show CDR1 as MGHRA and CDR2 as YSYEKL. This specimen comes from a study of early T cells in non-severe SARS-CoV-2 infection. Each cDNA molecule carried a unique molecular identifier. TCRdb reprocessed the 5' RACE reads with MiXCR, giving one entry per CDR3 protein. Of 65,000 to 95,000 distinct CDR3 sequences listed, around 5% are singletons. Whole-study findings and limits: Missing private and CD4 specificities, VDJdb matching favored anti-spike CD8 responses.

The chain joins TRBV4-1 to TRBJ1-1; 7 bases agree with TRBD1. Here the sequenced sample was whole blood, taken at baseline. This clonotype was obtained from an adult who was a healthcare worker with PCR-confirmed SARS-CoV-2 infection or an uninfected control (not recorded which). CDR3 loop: CASSHPKQQGSSTEAFF. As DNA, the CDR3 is TGCGCCAGCAGCCACCCCAAACAACAGGGGTCGAGCACTGAAGCTTTCTTT.